Listed here is a single TCR beta chain. This clone was seen once. There is no known antigen for this receptor. No base qualities exist here, and no much larger clone lies one base off it. The protocol used for the library was the immunoSEQ multiplex PCR assay. The multiplex PCR relied on a mix of 60 forward primers for TCR Vbeta segments and 13 reverse primers for TCR Jbeta segments. Amplification of the CDR3 region of rearranged TCR beta genes was performed with a multiplex PCR assay on genomic DNA. On the Illumina HiSeq System, the amplified TCR beta libraries were sequenced as 87-base-pair reads. The study's own analysis went as follows. Across the roughly 600 repertoires, a later analysis counted approximately 83 million unique TCR beta chains, approximately 12 million of which were shared by at least two donors. Raw reads were error-corrected and collapsed into unique sequences with a nearest-neighbor algorithm that merged closely related sequences to remove PCR and sequencing errors. To assign V, D and J gene segments, CDR3 sequences were aligned to IMGT reference sequences. Each retained sequence needed at least a six-nucleotide match to both a V gene segment and a J gene segment. Rearrangements were classified as productive when the CDR3 lacked stop codons and remained in frame with V and J, and all other rearrangements were classified as non-productive. CDR3 was defined by IMGT convention, running from the second conserved V-encoded cysteine to the conserved J-encoded phenylalanine. The earlier analysis of approximately 500 of the donors excluded sequences that lacked an unambiguous match to a single V gene segment. In an earlier analysis of several hundred of the donors, V segments were called functional above 56.7% productive rearrangements and were called segregating when the between-donor standard deviation exceeded 5%. A statistical classification framework was built for diagnosing cytomegalovirus status from the catalog of TCR beta chain sequences. In a later analysis, TCR nucleotide sequences were compared against IMGT/GENE-DB human TR gene sequences so that V and J genes could be assigned. A later analysis assigned CDR3 sequences and most-parsimonious VDJ recombination scenarios with the TCRdist pipeline. In a later analysis, each TCR beta chain was defined by its CDR3 amino acid sequence together with its V-gene family, and reads lacking a unique V-gene family were excluded. As a way to deal with suspected cross-contamination and a sequencing artifact, a later analysis dropped over 550 nucleotide sequences that were highly shared and had low generation probability. In a later analysis, a clonal expansion index was calculated for each public chain from normalized within-repertoire ranks of inferred template counts. In a later analysis, generation probabilities were computed with a VDJ recombination model fitted to out-of-frame rearrangements, and the resulting probabilities were checked against IGoR. In a later analysis, TCR-TCR, TCR-HLA and TCR-CMV co-occurrence was scored with hypergeometric tests, and a repertoire-size bias correction was applied to TCR pairs. False discovery rates were estimated in a later analysis by permuting HLA or CMV assignments 20 times. In a later analysis, co-occurring TCRs were grouped using DBSCAN, and TCRdist sequence similarity was added for clustering within HLA-allele-positive subsets. Co-occurrence clustering excluded repertoires with fewer than 30,000 or more than 120,000 public chains, plus five with anomalous nucleotide sharing. Not all clones reach the TCRdb copy of this immuneACCESS table, which keeps in-frame sequences only. Checked studies attribute under half of the gap to unresolved V genes and leave the rest unexplained. D and trimming come from the DNA, and the V and J calls and clone size come from that table. The sample table records 100,000 to 150,000 clones; 75% to 90% of these occur just once. In total, the top ten clones hold more than 7% of the sample.

In total, 666 healthy bone marrow donors made up the cohort. At the time of sampling, all cohort members were nominally healthy, though unrecorded immune exposures were likely present. The donor tested CMV seropositive and was one of the 289 seropositive cohort members. Each donor provided a peripheral blood sample, and peripheral blood mononuclear cells were used for TCR beta sequencing. Genomic DNA extraction from the blood cell samples was performed with the Qiagen DNeasy Blood Extraction Kit. This sample is drawn from a study of cytomegalovirus exposure and HLA in healthy donors (dated by TCRdb to about 2017). In terms of the full investigation: An earlier analysis of 550 to 700 of the donors reported approximately 270 Gb of sequence data and 120 million or so unique TCR beta sequences from about 180 million T cells. Roughly 300 gigabases of sequencing data and roughly 80 million unique TCR sequences made up an early release that covered fewer than 650 HLA-typed donors. Of the approximately 400 genotyped donors, over 80% were placed in the genetic ancestry cluster associated with self-reported Caucasian donors. The study aimed to test whether cataloging public T cell receptors could reveal signatures of past pathogen exposure. Using immunosequencing, the study profiled T cell repertoires from 666 subjects and related those repertoires to cytomegalovirus serostatus. A separate validation cohort of 100 to 150 different subjects was used in addition to the roughly 720-subject first cohort. High-throughput TCR immunosequencing, statistical association of individual TCRs with disease status, and machine learning were combined to predict cytomegalovirus infection status. To study patterns of TCR occurrence, a later analysis re-analyzed previously published TCR beta repertoires from around 660 donors and added high-resolution HLA genotyping. Rather than using new phenotypic data, the later analysis identified candidate immune exposures from TCR beta sequences and from how often those sequences occurred across donors. In an earlier analysis of roughly 540 of the donors, high-throughput TCR beta sequencing was used to judge whether each TCR beta V gene segment behaved as functional or pseudogenic. Donor age, sex, ethnicity and CMV serostatus were compiled together with the repertoire data. A later genetic analysis took genome-wide SNP genotypes for about three fifths of the 666 donors and used that subset as a discovery cohort. Every discovery cohort repertoire had been produced on one sequencing platform. HLA typing covered class I and class II loci at four-digit resolution. Typing coverage differed by locus: A, B, C, DRB1 and DQB1 were typed in roughly 629-640 donors, DQA1 in 522, DPA1 in roughly 590, and DPB1 in roughly 470. Roughly 5 DR-DQ haplotypes were treated as single units for association and clustering because of strong linkage in the cohort. Among under 450 genotyped donors of the cohort, an average of approximately 240,000 unique TCR beta nucleotide sequences were sequenced per donor, 15% to 20% of them non-productive. Here is what the overall study found, with its caveats: It was suggested by the authors that the approach could potentially be generalized to other disease states and immunological phenotypes. In a later analysis, several top co-occurrence clusters were reported to appear linked to parvovirus B19, influenza, CMV and Epstein-Barr virus. In vitro tests confirmed that a few of the cytomegalovirus-associated TCR beta chains recognize cytomegalovirus antigens. Seventeen rarely observed V segments, including chromosome 9 orphons, were excluded from the earlier analysis of some 590 of the donors because counts were too low. The presence/absence analyses assumed that sequencing depth was roughly uniform across donors, and that assumption may not be true. Because the 87-base-pair reads could not distinguish some IMGT-functional V segments, including TRBV6-2 and TRBV6-3, those segments were excluded. In a later analysis, the rate of TCR association differed among HLA loci, with DRB1 alleles having the most associated TCRs and HLA-C alleles having the fewest. A cluster of highly shared sequence variants was judged likely to represent a technical artifact of the sequencing pipeline. Compared with the approximately 600-donor mean, donors in an Asian-associated ancestry cluster had fewer N-insertions in productive TCRs, according to a later genetic analysis. A further reported finding was that TCR beta sequences accurately predicted the HLA-A and HLA-B alleles for most subjects in the first cohort. For the cohort, immune exposure information was limited to CMV serostatus. V-gene and J-gene trimming of TCR beta chains was associated with a missense DCLRE1C variant in a later genetic analysis, and the association was replicated in an independent cohort. Broadly in line with IMGT annotations, most TCR beta V segments showed up in productive rearrangements about 87% or about 30% of the time in an earlier analysis of approximately 600 of the donors. Because some donors lacked HLA typing at each locus, the association tests relied only on the typed subset. In a later analysis, some 18,000 TCR beta sequences were associated with specific HLA alleles at a false discovery rate of 0.05. In a later analysis, most CMV-associated TCR beta chains were found to appear HLA-restricted, with HLA associations seemingly driven largely by CMV exposure. In a later analysis, HLA-associated TCR beta chains showed more clonal expansion and lower generation probabilities than non-associated chains that were equally common. Correlated functional status among segregating V segments might reflect linkage disequilibrium, but an unknown experimental factor could not be ruled out. In this cohort, only TCR beta chains were sequenced, and detectable features were limited by the absence of alpha or paired-chain data. In the study, around 150 TCR beta chains were listed as associated with cytomegalovirus. Most TCR sequences were observed very rarely across donors, whereas some public TCRs were present in many individuals. The classifier was reported to diagnose cytomegalovirus status with high specificity and sensitivity in both the original cohort and the validation cohort. When HLA alleles, especially DR and DQ, strongly co-occurred, attributing TCR associations to individual alleles was difficult.

The CDR3 has 12 amino acids, counting the end cysteine and phenylalanine. The kept DNA is CDR3 alone, 36 bases in frame from the first base. V is pared back by 5 bases and J by 4 bases, with 9 bases lying between the germline termini. The germline V gene (reference sequence) gives CDR1 as SEHNR and CDR2 as FQNEAQ. This clonotype was obtained from a female donor in good health and CMV-seropositive. Sequencing used PBMCs. The chain links TRBV7-9 with TRBJ2-7; tentative D gene TRBD2, with 5 bases matching. The bases read TGTGCCAGCAGCGGACCGGGATACGAGCAGTACTTC. Its protein is CASSGPGYEQYF.